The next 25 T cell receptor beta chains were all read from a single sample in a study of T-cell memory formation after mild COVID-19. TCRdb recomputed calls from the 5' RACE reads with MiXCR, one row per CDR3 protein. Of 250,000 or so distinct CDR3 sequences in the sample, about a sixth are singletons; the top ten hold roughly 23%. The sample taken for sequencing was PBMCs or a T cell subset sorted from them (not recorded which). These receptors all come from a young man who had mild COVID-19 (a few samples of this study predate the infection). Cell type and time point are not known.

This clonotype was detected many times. The CDR3 DNA follows: TGCGCCAGCAGCGTTTCAGGGGTTTACAATGAGCAGTTCTTC. It encodes CASSVSGVYNEQFF. This chain connects TRBV5-1 to TRBJ2-1; D might be TRBD1 (6 bases). CDR1 is SGHRS and CDR2 is YFSETQ in the germline V gene. Between the trimmed V and J ends, which lost 4 bases and 4 bases, there was a span of 12 bases. The CDR3 has 14 amino acids.

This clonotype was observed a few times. The CDR3 here is CASSAQTWVRNQPQHF. The DNA for the CDR3 is TGTGCCAGCAGCGCACAAACCTGGGTACGAAATCAGCCCCAGCATTTT. The V and J genes are TRBV5-5 and TRBJ1-5; D gene uncertain. The CDR3 consists of 16 residues. Germline V lookup: CDR1 SGHKS, CDR2 YYEKEE (reference sequence). The V gene lost 4 bases and the J gene lost 4 bases, with 18 bases spanning the gap. The full variable domain, in which reference TRBV5-5 and TRBJ1-5 provide the parts outside the CDR3, is DAGVTQSPTHLIKTRGQQVTLRCSPISGHKSVSWYQQVLGQGPQFIFQYYEKEERGRGNFPDRFSARQFPNYSSELNVNALLLGDSALYLCASSAQTWVRNQPQHFGDGTRLSIL.

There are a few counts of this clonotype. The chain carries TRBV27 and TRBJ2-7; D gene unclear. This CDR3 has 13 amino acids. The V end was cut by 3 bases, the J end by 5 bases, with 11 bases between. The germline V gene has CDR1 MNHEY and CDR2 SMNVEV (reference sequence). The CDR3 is CASSLGAWDEQYF. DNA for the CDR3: TGTGCCAGCAGTTTGGGCGCATGGGACGAGCAGTACTTC.

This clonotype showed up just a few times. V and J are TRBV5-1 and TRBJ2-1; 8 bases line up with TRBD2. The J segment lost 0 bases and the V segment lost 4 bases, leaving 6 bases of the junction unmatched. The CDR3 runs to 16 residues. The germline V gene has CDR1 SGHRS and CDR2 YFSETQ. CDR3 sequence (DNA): TGCGCCAGCAGCCGAACTAGCGGAGCCTCCTACAATGAGCAGTTCTTC. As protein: CASSRTSGASYNEQFF.

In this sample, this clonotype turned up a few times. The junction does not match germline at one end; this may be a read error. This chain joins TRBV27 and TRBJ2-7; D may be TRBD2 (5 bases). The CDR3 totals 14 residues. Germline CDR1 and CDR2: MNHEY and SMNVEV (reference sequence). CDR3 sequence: CASSTGITSHEQYF. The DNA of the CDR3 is TGTGCCAGCAGTACCGGGATCACCTCCCACGAGCAGTACTTC.

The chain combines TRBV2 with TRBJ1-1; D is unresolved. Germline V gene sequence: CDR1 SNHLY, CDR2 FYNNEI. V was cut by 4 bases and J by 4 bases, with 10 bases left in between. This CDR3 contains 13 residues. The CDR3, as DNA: TGTGCCAGCAGTGTGGAGGGTGGCACTGAAGCTTTCTTT. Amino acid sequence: CASSVEGGTEAFF.

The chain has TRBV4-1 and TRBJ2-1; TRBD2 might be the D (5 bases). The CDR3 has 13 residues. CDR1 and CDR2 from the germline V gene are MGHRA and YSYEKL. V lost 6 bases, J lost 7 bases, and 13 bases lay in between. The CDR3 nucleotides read TGCGCCAGCAGTGGCTTTTCGGGGAATGAGCAGTTCTTC. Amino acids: CASSGFSGNEQFF.

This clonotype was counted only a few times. CDR3 coding DNA: TGTGCCACCAGACGAGGGAGAGCCATTCCTTCTAATGAAAAACTGTTTTTT. This codes for CATRRGRAIPSNEKLFF. This chain connects TRBV6-5 to TRBJ1-4; unclear D gene. Looked up from germline, CDR1 is MNHEY and CDR2 is SVGAGI. The germline V and J ends were trimmed by 10 bases and 3 bases, with 24 bases remaining between them. The CDR3 spans 17 residues.

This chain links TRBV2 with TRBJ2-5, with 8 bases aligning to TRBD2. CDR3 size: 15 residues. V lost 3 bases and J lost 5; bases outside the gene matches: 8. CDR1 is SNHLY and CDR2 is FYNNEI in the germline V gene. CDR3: CASSENSGATETQYF. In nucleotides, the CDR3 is TGTGCCAGCAGTGAGAATAGCGGGGCCACGGAGACCCAGTACTTC.

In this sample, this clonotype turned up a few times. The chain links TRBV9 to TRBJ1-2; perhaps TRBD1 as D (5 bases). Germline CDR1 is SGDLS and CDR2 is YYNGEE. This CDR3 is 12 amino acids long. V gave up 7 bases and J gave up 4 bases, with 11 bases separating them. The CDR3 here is CASEGTSYGYTF. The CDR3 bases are TGTGCCAGCGAAGGGACTTCCTATGGCTACACCTTC.

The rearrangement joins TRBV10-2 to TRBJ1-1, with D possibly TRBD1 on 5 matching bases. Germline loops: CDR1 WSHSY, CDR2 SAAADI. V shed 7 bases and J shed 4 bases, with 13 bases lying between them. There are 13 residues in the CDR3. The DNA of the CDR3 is TGCGCCAGCACTGGGGGGAAGGGCACTGAAGCTTTCTTT. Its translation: CASTGGKGTEAFF.

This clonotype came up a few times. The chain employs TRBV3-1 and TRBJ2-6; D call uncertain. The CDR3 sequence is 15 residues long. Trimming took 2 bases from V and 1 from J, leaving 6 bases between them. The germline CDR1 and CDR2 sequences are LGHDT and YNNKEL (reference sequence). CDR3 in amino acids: CASSQPGSGANVLTF. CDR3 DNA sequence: TGTGCCAGCAGCCAACCCGGGTCTGGGGCCAACGTCCTGACTTTC.

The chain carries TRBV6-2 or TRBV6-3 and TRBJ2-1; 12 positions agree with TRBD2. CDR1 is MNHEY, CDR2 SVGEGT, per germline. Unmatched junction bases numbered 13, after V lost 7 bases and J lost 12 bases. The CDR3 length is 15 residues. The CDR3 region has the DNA TGTGCCAGCAAAGACACGACTAGCGGGGGCTCCCGGCAGTTCTTC. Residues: CASKDTTSGGSRQFF.

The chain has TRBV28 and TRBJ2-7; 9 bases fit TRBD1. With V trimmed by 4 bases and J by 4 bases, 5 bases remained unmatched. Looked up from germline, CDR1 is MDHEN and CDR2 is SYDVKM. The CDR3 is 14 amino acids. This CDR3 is CASSSDRGTYEQYV. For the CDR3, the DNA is TGTGCCAGCAGTTCTGACAGGGGGACATACGAGCAGTACGTC.

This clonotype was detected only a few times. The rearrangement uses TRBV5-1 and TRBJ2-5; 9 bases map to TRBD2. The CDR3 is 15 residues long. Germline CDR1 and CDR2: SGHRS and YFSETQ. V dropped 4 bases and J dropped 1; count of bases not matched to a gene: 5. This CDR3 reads CASSPELAGQETQYF. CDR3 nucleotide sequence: TGCGCCAGCAGCCCGGAACTAGCGGGCCAAGAGACCCAGTACTTC.

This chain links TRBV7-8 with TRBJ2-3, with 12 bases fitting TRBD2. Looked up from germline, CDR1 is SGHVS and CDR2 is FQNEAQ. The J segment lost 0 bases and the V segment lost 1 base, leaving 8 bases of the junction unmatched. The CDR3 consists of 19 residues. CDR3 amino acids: CASSLGRFGTSGSTDTQYF. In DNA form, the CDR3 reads TGTGCCAGCAGCTTAGGGCGGTTCGGGACTAGCGGGAGCACAGATACGCAGTATTTT.

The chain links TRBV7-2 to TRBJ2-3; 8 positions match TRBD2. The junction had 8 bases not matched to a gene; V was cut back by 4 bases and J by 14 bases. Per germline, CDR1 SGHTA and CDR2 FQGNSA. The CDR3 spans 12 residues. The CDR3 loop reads CASSSTGTRGYF. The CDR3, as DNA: TGTGCCAGCAGCTCCACCGGGACTAGAGGGTATTTT. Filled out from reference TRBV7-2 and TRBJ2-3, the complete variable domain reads GAGVSQSPSNKVTEKGKDVELRCDPISGHTALYWYRQSLGQGLEFLIYFQGNSAPDKSGLPSDRFSAERTGGSVSTLTIQRTQQEDSAVYLCASSSTGTRGYFGPGTRLTVL.

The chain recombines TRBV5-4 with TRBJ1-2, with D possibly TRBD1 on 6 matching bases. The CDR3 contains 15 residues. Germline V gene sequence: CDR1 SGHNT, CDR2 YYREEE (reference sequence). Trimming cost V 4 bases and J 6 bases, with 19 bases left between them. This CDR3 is CASSNEEGGGDGYTF. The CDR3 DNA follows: TGTGCCAGCAGCAACGAGGAGGGGGGTGGAGATGGCTACACCTTC.

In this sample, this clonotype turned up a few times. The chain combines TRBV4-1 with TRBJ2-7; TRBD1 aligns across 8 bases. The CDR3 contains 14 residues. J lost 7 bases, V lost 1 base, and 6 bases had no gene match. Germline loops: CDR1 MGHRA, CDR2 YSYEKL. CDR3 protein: CASSQVGQGQEQYF. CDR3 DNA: TGCGCCAGCAGCCAAGTCGGACAGGGCCAAGAGCAGTACTTC.

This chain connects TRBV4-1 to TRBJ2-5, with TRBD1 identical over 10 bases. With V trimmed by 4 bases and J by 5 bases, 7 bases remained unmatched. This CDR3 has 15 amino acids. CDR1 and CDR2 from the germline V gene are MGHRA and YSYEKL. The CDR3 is CASSPGTGEKETQYF. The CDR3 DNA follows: TGCGCCAGCAGCCCGGGGACAGGGGAAAAGGAGACCCAGTACTTC.

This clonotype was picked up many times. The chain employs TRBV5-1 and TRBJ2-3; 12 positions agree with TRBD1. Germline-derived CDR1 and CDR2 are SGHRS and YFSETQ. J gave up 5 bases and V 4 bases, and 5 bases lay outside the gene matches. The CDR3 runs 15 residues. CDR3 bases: TGCGCCAGCAGCGGGGGACAGGGGGCCGGAGATACGCAGTATTTT. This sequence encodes CASSGGQGAGDTQYF.

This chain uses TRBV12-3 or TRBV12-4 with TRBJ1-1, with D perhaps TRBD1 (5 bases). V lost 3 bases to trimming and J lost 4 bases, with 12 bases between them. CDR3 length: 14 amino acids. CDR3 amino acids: CASSLGGGSTEAFF. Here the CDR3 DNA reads TGTGCCAGCAGTTTGGGGGGGGGGAGCACTGAAGCTTTCTTT.

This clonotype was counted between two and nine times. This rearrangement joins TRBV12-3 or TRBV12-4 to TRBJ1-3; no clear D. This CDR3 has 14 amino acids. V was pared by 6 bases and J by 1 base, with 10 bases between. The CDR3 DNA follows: TGTGCCAGCAGCAAGCGACGTTCTGGAAACACCATATATTTT. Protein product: CASSKRRSGNTIYF.

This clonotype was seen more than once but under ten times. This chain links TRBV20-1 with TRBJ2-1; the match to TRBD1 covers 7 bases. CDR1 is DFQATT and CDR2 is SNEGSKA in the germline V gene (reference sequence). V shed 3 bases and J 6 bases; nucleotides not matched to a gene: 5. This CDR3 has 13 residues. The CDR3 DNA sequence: TGCAGTGCTAGTCACAGGGGATTCAATGAGCAGTTCTTC. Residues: CSASHRGFNEQFF.

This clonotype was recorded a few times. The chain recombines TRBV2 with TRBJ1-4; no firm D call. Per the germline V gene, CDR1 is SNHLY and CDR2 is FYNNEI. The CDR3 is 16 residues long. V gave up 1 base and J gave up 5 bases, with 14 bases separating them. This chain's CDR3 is CASSEVGGEENEKLFF. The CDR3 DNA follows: TGTGCCAGCAGTGAAGTCGGTGGGGAGGAGAATGAAAAACTGTTTTTT.